This TCR beta chain was sequenced in a study of CD8 T cells in Susac syndrome (dated by TCRdb to between 2019 and 2020). Study-wide context: The study used repertoire sequencing to test whether antigen drove CD8+ T cell activation and differentiation in Susac syndrome.

To note about this clonotype: No cognate antigen has been identified for it. Base qualities are missing; no much larger clone stands one base away.

Peripheral blood CD8+ and CD4+ T cells from healthy donors, Susac syndrome patients and multiple sclerosis patients were profiled by high-throughput TCR beta sequencing. Multiple sclerosis controls were treatment-naive patients with stable or active relapsing-remitting disease fulfilling revised McDonald criteria. CD8+ TEMRA cells were enriched by FACS, while bulk CD8+ and CD4+ T cells were purified by magnetic negative isolation. Blood was drawn into EDTA tubes, processed within 24 hours, and PBMCs were isolated by density gradient centrifugation. PBMCs intended for TCR sequencing were frozen in liquid nitrogen and were later thawed in a 37 degrees C water bath. The sorted or isolated CD4+, CD8+ and CD8+ TEMRA cells reached a purity of at least 90%. The germline V gene encodes CDR1 SEHNR and CDR2 FQNEAQ (reference sequence). Trimming accounts for 5 bases at V and 3 bases at J, while the number of junction bases matched to no gene is 7. Taken from cysteine to phenylalanine, the CDR3 has 15 residues. Of the read, only the CDR3 DNA is kept; its 45 bases are in frame from base 1.

RNA was extracted using the RNeasy kit, and about 0.45 to 1 microgram was reverse transcribed with random hexamers. The immunoSEQ multiplex PCR assay, which covers 54 Vbeta and 13 Jbeta segments, was used to amplify TCR beta CDR3 regions. To correct PCR amplification bias, a synthetic template baseline was used for both primer optimization and computational correction. As for how the authors treated the data: Reads were annotated to V, D and J genes according to IMGT and were analyzed with immunoSEQ Analyzer, with only productive sequences retained. To calculate clonality, Shannon entropy was normalized by log2 of the number of productive unique sequences and then subtracted from one. Public and private clones were assessed among the 100 most prevalent clones of each patient and control. Clones were defined as Susac-specific when absent from the healthy and MS cohorts, from about 1,100 published viral clones and from other ImmuneACCESS disease sequences. The public reads were run again by TCRdb, first through fastp at Q25 and then through MiXCR, and only productive beta chains were kept. Rows merge per CDR3 protein into single entries with the most common DNA and genes. Clone size and V and J calls follow TCRdb, not the original study. The sample table holds approximately 180,000 distinct CDR3 sequences, of which approximately 94% were seen once. The ten largest clones represent around 0.09% of the sample.

Overall results and qualifications from the work: The TCR sequencing and HLA analysis was acknowledged to have included a relatively small number of individuals.

The chain couples TRBV7-9 to TRBJ1-5; TRBD1 matches 7 bases in the middle. The sequence came from a human donor with multiple sclerosis. The specimen sequenced was CD4+ T cells from PBMCs. The CDR3 region reads CASSPQTGSNQPQHF. The DNA sequence is given as TGTGCCAGCAGCCCTCAGACAGGGTCCAATCAGCCCCAGCATTTT.